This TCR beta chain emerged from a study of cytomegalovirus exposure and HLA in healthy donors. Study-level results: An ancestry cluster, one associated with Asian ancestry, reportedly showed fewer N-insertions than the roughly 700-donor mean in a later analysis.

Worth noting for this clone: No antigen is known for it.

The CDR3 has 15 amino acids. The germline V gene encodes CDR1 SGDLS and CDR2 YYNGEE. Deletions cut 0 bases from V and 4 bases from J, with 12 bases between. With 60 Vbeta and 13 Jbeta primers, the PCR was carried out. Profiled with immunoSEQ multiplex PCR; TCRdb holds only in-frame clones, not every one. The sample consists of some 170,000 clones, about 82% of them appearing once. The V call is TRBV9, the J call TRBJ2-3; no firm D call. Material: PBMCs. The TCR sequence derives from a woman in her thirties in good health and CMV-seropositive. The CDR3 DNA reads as TGTGCCAGCAGCGTAGGAAACTGGCGGCCAGATACGCAGTATTTT. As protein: CASSVGNWRPDTQYF.